These 9 T cell receptor beta chains share one sample of origin, sequenced in a study of T-cell memory formation after mild COVID-19. TCRdb ran MiXCR on the 5' RACE reads and lists one entry per CDR3 protein. The data show about 190,000 distinct CDR3 sequences, approximately 20% seen once. Sequencing input: PBMCs or a T cell subset sorted from them (not recorded which). Every receptor here comes from an adult woman who had mild COVID-19 (a few samples of this study predate the infection). Cell type and time point are not known.

A few counts support this clonotype. The V and J genes are TRBV7-2 and TRBJ1-4; 7 bases agree with TRBD1. Germline CDR1 SGHTA, CDR2 FQGNSA. The trim removed 5 bases at V and 3 bases at J, leaving 9 bases unmatched. The CDR3 contains 16 residues. CDR3 in amino acids: CASSPDAGTANEKLFF. The CDR3 bases are TGTGCCAGCAGCCCTGATGCCGGGACAGCTAATGAAAAACTGTTTTTT. Full variable domain (missing parts from reference TRBV7-2 and TRBJ1-4): GAGVSQSPSNKVTEKGKDVELRCDPISGHTALYWYRQSLGQGLEFLIYFQGNSAPDKSGLPSDRFSAERTGGSVSTLTIQRTQQEDSAVYLCASSPDAGTANEKLFFGSGTQLSVL.

The chain joins TRBV12-3 or TRBV12-4 to TRBJ2-3; no clear D gene. Trimming pared 2 bases from V and 3 bases from J, leaving 9 bases between. This CDR3 comprises 14 residues. CDR3 region: CASSLSPRTDTQYF. In DNA, the CDR3 is TGTGCCAGCAGTTTAAGTCCTAGGACAGATACGCAGTATTTT.

This clonotype was seen a few times. CDR3 region: CASSSPSTASYEQYF. Written as DNA, the CDR3 is TGTGCCAGCAGTTCGCCGTCGACAGCTAGCTACGAGCAGTACTTC. The chain carries TRBV6-6 and TRBJ2-7, with D perhaps TRBD1 (5 bases). Trimming stripped 4 bases from V and 3 bases from J, with 16 bases between. Germline CDR1 MNHNY, CDR2 SVGAGI (reference sequence). The length of the CDR3 is 15 residues.

This clonotype was counted a few times. The chain combines TRBV9 with TRBJ2-3; 8 positions agree with TRBD2. The V segment lost 0 bases and the J segment 0 bases; nucleotides outside the gene matches: 9. The CDR3 is made up of 18 amino acids. Germline V lookup: CDR1 SGDLS, CDR2 YYNGEE. Here the CDR3 DNA reads TGTGCCAGCAGCGTAGGCGTTAGCGGGGACTCAAGCACAGATACGCAGTATTTT. This gives the protein CASSVGVSGDSSTDTQYF.

This clonotype was detected ten times or more. This sequence joins TRBV11-2 and TRBJ2-3; D may be TRBD1 or TRBD2 (6 bases each). In germline, CDR1 is SGHAT, CDR2 FQNNGV. There are 15 residues in the CDR3. The V and J ends lost 1 base and 3 bases respectively, with 11 bases between them. The CDR3 coding sequence is TGTGCCAGCAGCTTAGCGCGAGGGGGGACAGATACGCAGTATTTT. It codes for CASSLARGGTDTQYF. The whole variable domain, remainder taken from reference TRBV11-2 and TRBJ2-3, is EAGVAQSPRYKIIEKRQSVAFWCNPISGHATLYWYQQILGQGPKLLIQFQNNGVVDDSQLPKDRFSAERLKGVDSTLKIQPAKLEDSAVYLCASSLARGGTDTQYFGPGTRLTVL.

The chain employs TRBV20-1 and TRBJ2-4; D gene unclear. Germline lookup yields CDR1 DFQATT and CDR2 SNEGSKA (reference sequence). The ends were cut back, 6 bases at V and 0 bases at J, with 9 bases in the middle. CDR3 length equals 13 residues. The CDR3 loop is CSASPLAKNIQYF. CDR3 bases: TGCAGTGCCAGCCCACTAGCCAAAAACATTCAGTACTTC.

This chain connects TRBV12-3 or TRBV12-4 to TRBJ2-7; 10 nucleotides align to TRBD2. The ends lost 6 bases at V and 2 bases at J; junction bases unmatched: 7. The CDR3 has 15 residues. The CDR3 sequence: CASSGGLAVAYEQYF. The CDR3 coding sequence is TGTGCCAGCAGCGGCGGACTAGCGGTTGCCTACGAGCAGTACTTC.

This CDR3 is CASGQDAAREKLFF. The CDR3 region has the DNA TGTGCCAGCGGCCAGGACGCCGCCAGGGAAAAACTGTTTTTT. V gene TRBV7-9 combines with J gene TRBJ1-4; D not certain. V was trimmed by 8 bases and J by 8 bases, leaving 18 bases between them. This CDR3 spans 14 amino acids. Germline CDR1 reads SEHNR; CDR2 reads FQNEAQ (reference sequence).

This clonotype was seen just once. The genes are TRBV7-2 and TRBJ1-2; D might be TRBD1 (6 bases). This CDR3 is 15 amino acids long. Trimming shortened V by 1 base and J by 2 bases, and 11 bases separated the two germline ends. Germline CDR1 SGHTA, CDR2 FQGNSA. Here the CDR3 DNA reads TGTGCCAGCAGCTTAGGGTCAGGGGTGAACTATGGCTACACCTTC. Its protein product is CASSLGSGVNYGYTF.